One sample yielded the 23 T cell receptor beta chains listed below, sequenced in a study of blood T cell repertoires in COVID-19. Assay: immunoSEQ multiplex PCR; the TCRdb copy retains only in-frame clones and omits some. The table has over 200,000 clones, 70% to 90% seen once. Material for sequencing was peripheral blood. Receptor source: a young woman who had recovered from COVID-19.

With respect to this clone: This sample includes further DNA sequences coding for the same CDR3. This chain links TRBV9 with TRBJ2-3; 9 nucleotides agree with TRBD2. Germline assignment: CDR1 SGDLS and CDR2 YYNGEE. CDR3 length equals 15 residues. V was clipped by 0 bases and J by 2 bases; unmatched bases: 1. The CDR3 coding sequence is TGTGCCAGCAGCGTAGGACTAGCGGACACAGATACGCAGTATTTT. Its protein is CASSVGLADTDTQYF.

This chain connects TRBV19 to TRBJ1-4; 9 bases align to TRBD1. CDR1 and CDR2 (germline): LNHDA, SQIVND (reference sequence). Trimming cost V 5 bases and J 7 bases; bases outside gene matches: 20. This CDR3 is 19 amino acids long. CDR3 in DNA: TGTGCCAGTAGTTCCCCGCGGTGGGACAGGGAAGAAGATGGTGAAAAACTGTTTTTT. Translating it yields CASSSPRWDREEDGEKLFF.

CDR3 in amino acids: CASSETSGPLPYEQYF. The CDR3, as DNA: TGTGCCAGCAGTGAGACTAGCGGGCCATTACCCTACGAGCAGTACTTC. The V call is TRBV25-1, the J call TRBJ2-7, with 10 positions matching TRBD2. The ends lost 3 bases at V and 2 bases at J; junction bases unmatched: 7. Per germline, CDR1 MGHDK and CDR2 SYGVNS. This CDR3 has 16 residues.

This chain connects TRBV12-3 or TRBV12-4 to TRBJ2-3; D gene ambiguous. The CDR3 consists of 11 residues. The V end was cut by 7 bases, the J end by 3 bases, with 5 bases between. This CDR3 reads CASTTTDTQYF. In DNA form, the CDR3 reads TGTGCCAGCACCACAACAGATACGCAGTATTTT.

This chain connects TRBV4-3 to TRBJ2-5, with unresolved D. Trimming left V 0 bases short and J 1 base short, with 3 bases between. The germline V gene encodes CDR1 LGHNA and CDR2 YSLEER. The CDR3 covers 13 residues. CDR3 nucleotide sequence: TGCGCCAGCAGCCAAGACTTCCAAGAGACCCAGTACTTC. Translated: CASSQDFQETQYF.

For the CDR3, the DNA is TGCGCCAGCAGCCAAGATCTCGGGACTACGTACCAAGAGACCCAGTACTTC. Its translation is CASSQDLGTTYQETQYF. V gene TRBV4-1 combines with J gene TRBJ2-5; 7 positions agree with TRBD2. V dropped 0 bases and J dropped 0; count of bases not matched to a gene: 7. Germline assignment: CDR1 MGHRA and CDR2 YSYEKL. The CDR3 is made up of 17 amino acids.

The chain carries TRBV7-8 and TRBJ2-4; D uncertain. Trimming took 2 bases from V and 5 from J, leaving 13 bases between them. The CDR3 is made up of 15 amino acids. Germline values: CDR1 SGHVS, CDR2 FQNEAQ. DNA of the CDR3: TGTGCCAGCAGCTTACGGGTCGAAGGTCAAAACATTCAGTACTTC. Its protein product is CASSLRVEGQNIQYF.

The chain joins TRBV5-5 to TRBJ2-7; TRBD2 is a possible D gene (5 bases). In germline, CDR1 is SGHKS, CDR2 YYEKEE (reference sequence). Trimming took 0 bases from V and 6 from J, leaving 13 bases between them. This CDR3 has 14 amino acids. The CDR3 loop reads CASSLEARGIEQYF. The CDR3 coding sequence is TGTGCCAGCAGCTTGGAAGCCCGGGGAATCGAGCAGTACTTC.

This clone was seen a single time. This chain uses TRBV18 with TRBJ1-1; D remains ambiguous. The CDR3 is made up of 15 amino acids. Trimming took off 3 bases at V and 4 bases at J, with 15 bases between the two ends. Germline loops: CDR1 KGHSH, CDR2 LQKENI. The CDR3, as DNA: TGTGCCAGCTCACCTCGTCGGCAGGCCCCCACTGAAGCTTTCTTT. Amino acid sequence: CASSPRRQAPTEAFF.

This chain uses TRBV19 with TRBJ2-1, with a weak D call TRBD1 (6 bases). This CDR3 is built from 14 residues. Trimming removed 6 bases at V and 0 bases at J, with 9 bases between. CDR1 and CDR2 from the germline V gene are LNHDA and SQIVND (reference sequence). The CDR3 DNA reads TGTGCCAGTAGGGGGGCGAGCTCCTACAATGAGCAGTTCTTC. Protein product: CASRGASSYNEQFF. Looking up the rest from reference TRBV19 and TRBJ2-1 gives the full variable domain: DGGITQSPKYLFRKEGQNVTLSCEQNLNHDAMYWYRQDPGQGLRLIYYSQIVNDFQKGDIAEGYSVSREKKESFPLTVTSAQKNPTAFYLCASRGASSYNEQFFGPGTRLTVL.

The chain employs TRBV7-6 and TRBJ2-5, with TRBD2 identical over 9 bases. CDR3 length equals 17 residues. V dropped 0 bases and J dropped 5; count of bases not matched to a gene: 10. Looked up from germline, CDR1 is SGHVS and CDR2 is FNYEAQ. The CDR3 bases are TGTGCCAGCAGCTTAGCGGGCGGGAGGGTTATCGTTGAGACCCAGTACTTC. It specifies CASSLAGGRVIVETQYF.

The chain uses TRBV24-1 and TRBJ2-1; unclear D gene. Germline V lookup: CDR1 KGHDR, CDR2 SFDVKD. The CDR3 consists of 15 residues. V lost 1 base and J lost 0, with 6 bases in between. The DNA of the CDR3 is TGTGCCACCAGTGATTTTTTGAGCTCCTACAATGAGCAGTTCTTC. Residues: CATSDFLSSYNEQFF.

CDR3 protein: CASGSQISNEQFF. As DNA, the CDR3 is TGTGCCAGCGGGAGTCAAATAAGTAATGAGCAGTTCTTC. The V call is TRBV13, the J call TRBJ2-1; D may be TRBD2 (5 bases). Germline V lookup: CDR1 PRHDT, CDR2 FYEKMQ (reference sequence). Trimming took 8 bases from V and 7 from J, leaving 15 bases between them. The CDR3 loop spans 13 amino acids.

The genes are TRBV11-2 and TRBJ2-7, with 13 bases that match TRBD2. Trimming at V came to 3 bases and at J to 1 base, leaving 3 bases not matched to a gene. Per germline, CDR1 SGHAT and CDR2 FQNNGV. The CDR3 totals 16 residues. The CDR3 DNA sequence: TGTGCCAGCAGCTTCGGACTAGCGGGAGTTTCCTACGAGCAGTACTTC. This codes for CASSFGLAGVSYEQYF.

This chain links TRBV10-2 with TRBJ1-5, with D unclear. V was trimmed by 3 bases and J by 6 bases, leaving 9 bases between them. The CDR3 extends over 13 amino acids. CDR1 is WSHSY and CDR2 is SAAADI in the germline V gene. The CDR3 here is CASSDRVLQPQHF. CDR3 coding DNA: TGCGCCAGCAGTGACCGGGTACTTCAGCCCCAGCATTTT.

The rearrangement links TRBV29-1 to TRBJ2-1, with TRBD2 matching 12 bases. The V gene end was trimmed by 4 bases and the J gene end by 2 bases; junction bases not matched to a gene: 9. Germline V gene sequence: CDR1 SQVTM, CDR2 ANQGSEA. This CDR3 has 17 residues. For the CDR3, the DNA is TGCAGCGTTGTACCGGGACTAGCGGGCCGGACCTACAATGAGCAGTTCTTC. Its translation: CSVVPGLAGRTYNEQFF.

The chain joins TRBV28 to TRBJ2-4; possibly TRBD2 for D (6 bases). The CDR3 is made up of 16 amino acids. Germline V CDR1 and CDR2: MDHEN, SYDVKM. Trimming pared 6 bases from V and 4 bases from J, leaving 19 bases between. The CDR3 nucleotides are TGTGCCAGCAGATCTCCCGTGGCGCTAGCGAAAAACATTCAGTACTTC. Translated: CASRSPVALAKNIQYF.

V gene TRBV4-1 combines with J gene TRBJ2-1; the match to TRBD2 covers 7 bases. V gave up 3 bases and J gave up 4 bases; unmatched junction bases: 12. This CDR3 has 17 residues. Germline V gives CDR1 MGHRA, CDR2 YSYEKL. DNA for the CDR3: TGCGCCAGCAGCCATCCCGCTCGTGGGACTACATACAATGAGCAGTTCTTC. Its translation is CASSHPARGTTYNEQFF.

The chain has TRBV6-1 and TRBJ2-7; maybe TRBD1 (5 bases). Trimming took off 3 bases at V and 0 bases at J, with 12 bases between the two ends. From germline, CDR1 is MNHNS and CDR2 SASEGT. The CDR3 is made up of 15 amino acids. The CDR3: CASSDINRSSYEQYF. The CDR3 region has the DNA TGTGCCAGCAGTGACATTAACAGGAGCTCCTACGAGCAGTACTTC.

This clone showed up just once. This chain links TRBV4-2 with TRBJ1-5; D unresolved. This CDR3 comprises 16 residues. Between the trimmed V and J ends, which lost 0 bases and 6 bases, there was a span of 15 bases. Germline V lookup: CDR1 LGHNA, CDR2 YNFKEQ. The CDR3 nucleotides read TGTGCCAGCAGCCAAGAGATCGGGCAGGCGGGTCAGCCCCAGCATTTT. It yields the protein CASSQEIGQAGQPQHF.

This clone appeared a few times. The chain links TRBV18 to TRBJ2-7; weak D call: TRBD2 (6 bases). There are 14 residues in the CDR3. Germline V gene sequence: CDR1 KGHSH, CDR2 LQKENI. The V and J ends lost 3 bases and 4 bases respectively, with 13 bases between them. The CDR3 DNA is TGTGCCAGCTCACCGATCCACAGCGGGTACGAGCAGTACTTC. Its protein is CASSPIHSGYEQYF.

This chain links TRBV13 with TRBJ2-3; D remains unclear. V was cut by 5 bases and J by 5 bases, with 8 bases left in between. Germline lookup yields CDR1 PRHDT and CDR2 FYEKMQ (reference sequence). The CDR3 covers 12 residues. Written as DNA, the CDR3 is TGTGCCAGCAGCCTACGAGGAGATACGCAGTATTTT. The encoded protein is CASSLRGDTQYF.

V is TRBV4-1 and J is TRBJ1-4, with D perhaps matching TRBD1 (5 bases). Trimming removed 1 base from V and 6 bases from J, with 18 bases in between. Germline V gene sequence: CDR1 MGHRA, CDR2 YSYEKL. The CDR3 is 17 residues long. CDR3 sequence: CASSQVVPGLADEKLFF. For the CDR3, the DNA is TGCGCCAGCAGCCAAGTGGTGCCAGGGTTAGCGGATGAAAAACTGTTTTTT.